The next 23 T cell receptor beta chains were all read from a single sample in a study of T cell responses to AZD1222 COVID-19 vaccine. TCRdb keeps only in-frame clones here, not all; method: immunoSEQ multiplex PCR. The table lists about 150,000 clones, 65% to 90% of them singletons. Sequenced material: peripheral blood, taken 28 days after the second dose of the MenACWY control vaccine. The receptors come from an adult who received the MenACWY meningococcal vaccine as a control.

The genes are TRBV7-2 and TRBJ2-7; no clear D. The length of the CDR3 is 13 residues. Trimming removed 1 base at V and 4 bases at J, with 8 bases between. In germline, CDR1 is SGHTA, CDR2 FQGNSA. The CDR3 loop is CASSLVSQYEQYF. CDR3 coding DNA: TGTGCCAGCAGCTTAGTTTCCCAATACGAGCAGTACTTC.

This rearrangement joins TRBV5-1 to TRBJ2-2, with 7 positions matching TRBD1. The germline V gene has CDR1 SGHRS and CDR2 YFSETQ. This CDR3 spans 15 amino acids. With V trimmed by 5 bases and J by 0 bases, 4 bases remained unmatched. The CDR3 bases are TGCGCCAGCAGTAGGGACAGAGCGAACACCGGGGAGCTGTTTTTT. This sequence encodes CASSRDRANTGELFF.

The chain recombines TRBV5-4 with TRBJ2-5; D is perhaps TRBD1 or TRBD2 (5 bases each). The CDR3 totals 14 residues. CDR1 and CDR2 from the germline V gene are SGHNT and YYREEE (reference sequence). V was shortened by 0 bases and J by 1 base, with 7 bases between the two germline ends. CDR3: CASSLVGVQETQYF. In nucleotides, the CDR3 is TGTGCCAGCAGCTTGGTGGGGGTCCAAGAGACCCAGTACTTC.

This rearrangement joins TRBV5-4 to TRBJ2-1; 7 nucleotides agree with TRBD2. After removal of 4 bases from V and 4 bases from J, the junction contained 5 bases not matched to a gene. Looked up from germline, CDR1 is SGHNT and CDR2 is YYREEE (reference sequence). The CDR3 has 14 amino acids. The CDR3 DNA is TGTGCCAGCAGCACTTGGGGGGGATACAATGAGCAGTTCTTC. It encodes CASSTWGGYNEQFF.

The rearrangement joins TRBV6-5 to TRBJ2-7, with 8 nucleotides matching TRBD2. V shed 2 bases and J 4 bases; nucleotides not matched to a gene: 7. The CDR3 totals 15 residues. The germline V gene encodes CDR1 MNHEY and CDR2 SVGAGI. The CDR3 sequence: CASSYTFSGEYEQYF. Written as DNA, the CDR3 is TGTGCCAGCAGTTACACTTTTAGCGGGGAGTACGAGCAGTACTTC.

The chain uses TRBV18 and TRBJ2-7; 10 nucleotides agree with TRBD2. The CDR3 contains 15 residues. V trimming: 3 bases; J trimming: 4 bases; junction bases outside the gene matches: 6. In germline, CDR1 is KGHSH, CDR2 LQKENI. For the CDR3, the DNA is TGTGCCAGCTCACCGGCTAGCGGGAGAGGATACGAGCAGTACTTC. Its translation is CASSPASGRGYEQYF.

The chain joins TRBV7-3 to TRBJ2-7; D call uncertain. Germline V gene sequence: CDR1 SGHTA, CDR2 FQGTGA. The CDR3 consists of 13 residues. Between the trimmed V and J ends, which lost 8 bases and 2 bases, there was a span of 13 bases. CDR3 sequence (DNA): TGTGCCAGCGCAACAGCCGCGACCTACGAGCAGTACTTC. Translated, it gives CASATAATYEQYF.

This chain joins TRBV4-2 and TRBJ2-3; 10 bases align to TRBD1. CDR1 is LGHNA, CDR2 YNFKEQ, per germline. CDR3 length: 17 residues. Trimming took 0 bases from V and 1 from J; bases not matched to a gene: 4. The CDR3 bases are TGTGCCAGCAGCCAAGATTCGGGGACAGGGGGCACAGATACGCAGTATTTT. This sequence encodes CASSQDSGTGGTDTQYF.

CDR3 nucleotides: TGTGCCTGGAGCTCAGGGGGTTGGGGCAATCAGCCCCAGCATTTT. This codes for CAWSSGGWGNQPQHF. The rearrangement links TRBV30 to TRBJ1-5, with 7 bases that match TRBD1. V gave up 3 bases and J gave up 2 bases; unmatched junction bases: 7. Germline loops: CDR1 GTSNPN, CDR2 SVGIG (reference sequence). The length of the CDR3 is 15 residues. Using reference TRBV30 and TRBJ1-5 for the parts outside the CDR3, the full variable domain is SQTIHQWPATLVQPVGSPLSLECTVEGTSNPNLYWYRQAAGRGLQLLFYSVGIGQISSEVPQNLSASRPQDRQFILSSKKLLLSDSGFYLCAWSSGGWGNQPQHFGDGTRLSIL.

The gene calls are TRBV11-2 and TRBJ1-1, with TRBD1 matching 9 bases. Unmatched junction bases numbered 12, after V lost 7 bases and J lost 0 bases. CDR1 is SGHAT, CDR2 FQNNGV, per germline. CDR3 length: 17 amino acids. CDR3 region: CASNLRWTGAMNTEAFF. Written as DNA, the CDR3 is TGTGCCAGCAACCTAAGGTGGACAGGGGCTATGAACACTGAAGCTTTCTTT.

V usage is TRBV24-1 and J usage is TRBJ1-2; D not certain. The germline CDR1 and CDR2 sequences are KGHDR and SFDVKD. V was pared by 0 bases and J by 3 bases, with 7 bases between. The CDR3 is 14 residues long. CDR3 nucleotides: TGTGCCACCAGTGATTTGTCCTGGGACTATGGCTACACCTTC. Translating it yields CATSDLSWDYGYTF.

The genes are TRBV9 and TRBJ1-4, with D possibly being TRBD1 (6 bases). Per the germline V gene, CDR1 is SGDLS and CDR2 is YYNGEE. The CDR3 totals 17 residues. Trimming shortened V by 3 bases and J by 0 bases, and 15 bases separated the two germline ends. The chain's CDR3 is CASSGAQGHTTNEKLFF. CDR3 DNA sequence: TGTGCCAGCAGCGGTGCTCAGGGACACACAACTAATGAAAAACTGTTTTTT.

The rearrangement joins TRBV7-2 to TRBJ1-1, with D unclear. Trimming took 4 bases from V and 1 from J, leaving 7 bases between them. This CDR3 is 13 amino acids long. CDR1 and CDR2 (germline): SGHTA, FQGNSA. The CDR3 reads CASSSRRNTEAFF. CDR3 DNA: TGTGCCAGCAGCTCCCGCCGGAACACTGAAGCTTTCTTT. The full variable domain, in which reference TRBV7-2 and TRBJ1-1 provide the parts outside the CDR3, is GAGVSQSPSNKVTEKGKDVELRCDPISGHTALYWYRQSLGQGLEFLIYFQGNSAPDKSGLPSDRFSAERTGGSVSTLTIQRTQQEDSAVYLCASSSRRNTEAFFGQGTRLTVV.

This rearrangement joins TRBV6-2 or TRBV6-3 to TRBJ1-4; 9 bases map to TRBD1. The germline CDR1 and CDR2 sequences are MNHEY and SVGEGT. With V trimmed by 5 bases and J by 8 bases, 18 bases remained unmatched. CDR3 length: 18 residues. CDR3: CASSRRGTGPPLFEKLFF. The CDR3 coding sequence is TGTGCCAGCAGTCGCCGAGGGACAGGGCCACCACTCTTCGAAAAACTGTTTTTT.

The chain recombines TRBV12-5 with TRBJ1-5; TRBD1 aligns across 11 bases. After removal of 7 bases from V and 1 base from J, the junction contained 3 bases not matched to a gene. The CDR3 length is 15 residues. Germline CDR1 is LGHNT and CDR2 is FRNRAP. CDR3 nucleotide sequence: TGTGCTAGTGCCGGACAGGGGGCGAGCAATCAGCCCCAGCATTTT. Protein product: CASAGQGASNQPQHF.

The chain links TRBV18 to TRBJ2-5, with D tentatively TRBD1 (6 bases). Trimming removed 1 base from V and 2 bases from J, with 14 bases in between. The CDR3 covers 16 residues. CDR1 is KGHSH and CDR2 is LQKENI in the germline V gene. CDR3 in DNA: TGTGCCAGCTCACCACTGCCAGGACAGAGACAAGAGACCCAGTACTTC. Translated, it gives CASSPLPGQRQETQYF.

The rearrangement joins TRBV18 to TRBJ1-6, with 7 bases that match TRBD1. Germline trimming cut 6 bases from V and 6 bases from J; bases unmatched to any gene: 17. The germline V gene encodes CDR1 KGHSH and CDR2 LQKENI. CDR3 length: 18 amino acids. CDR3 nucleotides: TGTGCCAGCTCTCGCGGGCCAACAGGGGAGTTTGGTAATTCACCCCTCCACTTT. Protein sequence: CASSRGPTGEFGNSPLHF.

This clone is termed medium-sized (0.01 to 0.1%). The CDR3: CASSSADLAKNIQYF. The CDR3 nucleotides are TGTGCCAGTAGTTCGGCAGATCTAGCCAAAAACATTCAGTACTTC. The chain uses TRBV19 and TRBJ2-4; D remains ambiguous. Germline lookup yields CDR1 LNHDA and CDR2 SQIVND (reference sequence). Trimming removed 5 bases at V and 0 bases at J, with 11 bases between. The CDR3 is 15 amino acids. Using reference TRBV19 and TRBJ2-4 for the parts outside the CDR3, the full variable domain is DGGITQSPKYLFRKEGQNVTLSCEQNLNHDAMYWYRQDPGQGLRLIYYSQIVNDFQKGDIAEGYSVSREKKESFPLTVTSAQKNPTAFYLCASSSADLAKNIQYFGAGTRLSVL.

The CDR3 sequence: CASSPQWGGTEAFF. CDR3 DNA: TGTGCCAGCAGCCCCCAATGGGGCGGCACTGAAGCTTTCTTT. The chain couples TRBV7-2 to TRBJ1-1; perhaps TRBD1 as D (5 bases). The CDR3 has 14 residues. Germline V gene lookup returns CDR1 SGHTA and CDR2 FQGNSA. V was shortened by 5 bases and J by 4 bases, with 14 bases between the two germline ends.

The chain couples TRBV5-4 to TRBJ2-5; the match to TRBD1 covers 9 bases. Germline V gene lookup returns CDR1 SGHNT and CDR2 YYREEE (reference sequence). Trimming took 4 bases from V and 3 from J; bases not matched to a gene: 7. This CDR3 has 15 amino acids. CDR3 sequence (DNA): TGTGCCAGCAGCCTCCGACAGGGGGTAAAAGAGACCCAGTACTTC. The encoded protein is CASSLRQGVKETQYF.

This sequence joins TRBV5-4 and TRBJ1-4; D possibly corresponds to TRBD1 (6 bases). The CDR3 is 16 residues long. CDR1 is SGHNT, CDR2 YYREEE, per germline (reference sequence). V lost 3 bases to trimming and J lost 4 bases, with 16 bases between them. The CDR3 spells CASSSNGGAGNEKLFF. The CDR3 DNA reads TGTGCCAGCAGCTCCAATGGGGGGGCGGGTAATGAAAAACTGTTTTTT.

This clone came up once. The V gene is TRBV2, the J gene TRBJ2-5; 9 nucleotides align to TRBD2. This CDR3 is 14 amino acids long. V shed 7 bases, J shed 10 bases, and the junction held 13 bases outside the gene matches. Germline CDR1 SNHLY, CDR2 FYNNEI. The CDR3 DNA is TGTGCCAGCAATCCTAGCGGGACCAAGGATGGCCAGTACTTC. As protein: CASNPSGTKDGQYF.

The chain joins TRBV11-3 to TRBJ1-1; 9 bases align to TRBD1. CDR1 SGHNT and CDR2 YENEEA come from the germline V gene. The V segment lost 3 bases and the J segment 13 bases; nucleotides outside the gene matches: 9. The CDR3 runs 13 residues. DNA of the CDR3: TGTGCCAGCAGCTTCTCTTCGGGACAGGGAATTTTCTTT. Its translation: CASSFSSGQGIFF.